The clone carrying this TCR beta chain was recorded once. Its antigen remains unidentified. Generated by immunoSEQ multiplex PCR, the TCRdb table keeps only in-frame clones and is missing some. The sample includes about 56,000 clones, approximately 84% of them seen just once. This entry is derived from a study of T cell responses to AZD1222 COVID-19 vaccine. V was trimmed by 1 base and J by 2 bases, leaving 5 bases between them. Looked up from germline, CDR1 is GTSNPN and CDR2 is SVGIG (reference sequence). The CDR3 extends over 13 amino acids. Study results and limitations: The span of vaccine-associated CD4 TCRs extended across spike, with dominance at 160-218 and 743-854.

Sequenced here: peripheral blood, sampled on day 0 of AZD1222 vaccination. J is TRBJ2-2 and V is TRBV30; D is ambiguous. This sequence was found in an adult in good health. The CDR3 DNA follows: TGTGCCTGGAGTGGAGATAACACCGGGGAGCTGTTTTTT. It codes for CAWSGDNTGELFF.